This T cell receptor (beta chain) was recovered during a study of Graves' ophthalmopathy and Graves' hyperthyroidism. Whole-study results and caveats: Blood contained most expanded thyroid clonotypes exceeding 0.001 frequency.

The V gene end was trimmed by 5 bases and the J gene end by 7 bases; junction bases not matched to a gene: 4. This CDR3 spans 12 amino acids. Per the germline V gene, CDR1 is SEHNR and CDR2 is FQNEAQ (reference sequence). TCR beta CDR3 regions were amplified from RNA transcripts. Amplification began with first-round RT-PCR using HTBI primers, then second-round multiplex PCR was performed. One entry per CDR3 protein results from TCRdb running MiXCR on the multiplex PCR reads. The data contain over 450,000 distinct CDR3 sequences, approximately 15% of them singletons. This clonotype was seen at least ten times. Its antigen remains unknown.

This sequence joins TRBV7-9 and TRBJ1-2, with 7 bases lining up with TRBD1. Sequencing input: blood. This TCR derives from a woman aged 25-40 years with Graves' ophthalmopathy. The CDR3 region is CASSIQGIGYTF. In nucleotides, the CDR3 is TGTGCCAGCAGCATACAGGGGATTGGCTACACCTTC.